This T cell receptor (beta chain) originates from a study of blood T cell repertoires in COVID-19. Study in general: Samples came from the United States, Italy and Spain, spanning acute and convalescent COVID-19.

Generated by immunoSEQ multiplex PCR, the TCRdb table keeps only in-frame clones and is missing some. There are roughly 23,000 clones in the sample; roughly 89% occur only once, and 5.5% to 7% lies in the top ten. V dropped 3 bases and J dropped 0; count of bases not matched to a gene: 6. The CDR3 sequence is 17 residues long. Germline V gene sequence: CDR1 LGHNA, CDR2 YSLEER. The specimen sequenced was peripheral blood. V is TRBV4-3 and J is TRBJ2-3; 10 bases are a match to TRBD2. This receptor was obtained from a woman at least 80 years old with active COVID-19. In DNA, the CDR3 is TGCGCCAGCAGCCATCTCCTAGCGGGGGCCAGCACAGATACGCAGTATTTT. Translating it yields CASSHLLAGASTDTQYF.